This entry is about one T cell receptor (beta chain). V was pared by 4 bases and J by 4 bases, with 14 bases between. The germline CDR1 and CDR2 sequences are SGDLS and YYNGEE. CDR3 length equals 15 residues. This record comes from a study of patients and donors after allogeneic stem cell transplantation. TCRdb processed the RT-PCR reads anew with MiXCR; each CDR3 protein has one entry. The sample has some 230,000 distinct CDR3 sequences, around an eighth seen once. The V gene is TRBV9, the J gene TRBJ1-4, with D hard to call. The specimen was blood, either unsorted or a sorted T cell fraction (not recorded which). This TCR came from a human donor who was either an allogeneic HSCT recipient or a stem cell or donor lymphocyte infusion donor (not recorded which). It is not recorded whose cells these are; they may come from a transplant donor. The CDR3 bases are TGTGCCAGCAGCCTCCCCACGGGGAATAATGAAAAACTGTTTTTT. This encodes CASSLPTGNNEKLFF.